This T cell receptor beta chain was sequenced for a study of blood T cell repertoires in COVID-19. Background on the study: The United States, Italy and Spain provided the acute and convalescent COVID-19 samples. Sources were T cells, B-cell-depleted T cells, or PBMCs; the material itself was cDNA or gDNA.

This CDR3 region has 17 residues. Germline V gene lookup returns CDR1 LGHDT and CDR2 YNNKEL (reference sequence). After removal of 3 bases from V and 1 base from J, the junction contained 7 bases not matched to a gene. The authors' processing: By means of reference gene primer amplification, nucleated cell counts were estimated. Here immunoSEQ multiplex PCR was the method, and the copy in TCRdb shows in-frame clones only, minus some. The DNA was the basis for D and trimming; V, J and clone size are from that table. Of tens of thousands of clones in the sample, under 95% are singletons; the top ten hold roughly 10%.

V gene TRBV3-1 (or the pseudogene TRBV3-2) combines with J gene TRBJ2-4; 9 nucleotides line up with TRBD2. The TCR was taken from a human donor in a cohort sampled during active COVID-19. The sample taken for sequencing was peripheral blood. The CDR3 bases are TGTGCCAGCAGCCAGCCAATAGCGGGAGAGGCCAAAAACATTCAGTACTTC. It codes for CASSQPIAGEAKNIQYF.